This T cell receptor beta chain was identified during a study of shared clonotypes between healthy human individuals. Libraries were prepared by immunoSEQ multiplex PCR; TCRdb keeps only in-frame clonotypes and omits some of them. This sample carries roughly 1,100,000 clones, 60% to 80% of them seen once, and the ten largest clones take over 1.3%. The V segment lost 3 bases and the J segment 1 base; nucleotides outside the gene matches: 3. CDR3 length: 15 residues. Germline values: CDR1 SGHRS, CDR2 YFSETQ. Specimen: memory CD4+ T cells sorted from blood. The subset is: CD45RA-negative fraction. The chain carries TRBV5-1 and TRBJ2-3; 9 bases match TRBD2. This TCR came from a man aged 18 to 29 in good health. Here the CDR3 DNA reads TGCGCCAGCAGCTGGGCTAGCGGGGGCACAGATACGCAGTATTTT. As protein: CASSWASGGTDTQYF. Based on the CDR3 plus reference TRBV5-1 and TRBJ2-3, the full variable domain is KAGVTQTPRYLIKTRGQQVTLSCSPISGHRSVSWYQQTPGQGLQFLFEYFSETQRNKGNFPGRFSGRQFSNSRSEMNVSTLELGDSALYLCASSWASGGTDTQYFGPGTRLTVL.